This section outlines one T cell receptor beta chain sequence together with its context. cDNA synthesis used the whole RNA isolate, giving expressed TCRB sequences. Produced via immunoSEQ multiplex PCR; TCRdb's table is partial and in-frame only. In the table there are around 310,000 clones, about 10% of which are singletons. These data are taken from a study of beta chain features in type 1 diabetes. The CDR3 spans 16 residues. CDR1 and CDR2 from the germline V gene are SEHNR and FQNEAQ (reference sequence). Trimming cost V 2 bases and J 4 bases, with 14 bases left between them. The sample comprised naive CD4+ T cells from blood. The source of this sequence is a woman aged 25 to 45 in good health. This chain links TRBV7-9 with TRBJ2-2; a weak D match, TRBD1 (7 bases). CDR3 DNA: TGTGCCAGCAGCTTATCAGCAGGGGGGAGCACCGGGGAGCTGTTTTTT. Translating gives CASSLSAGGSTGELFF. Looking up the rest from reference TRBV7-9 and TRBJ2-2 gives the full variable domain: DTGVSQNPRHKITKRGQNVTFRCDPISEHNRLYWYRQTLGQGPEFLTYFQNEAQLEKSRLLSDRFSAERPKGSFSTLEIQRTEQGDSAMYLCASSLSAGGSTGELFFGEGSRLTVL.